The 31 T cell receptor beta chains below all came from one sample that was sequenced in a study of blood T cell repertoires in COVID-19. Some clones are missing from TCRdb's copy, which holds only in-frame ones; the method was immunoSEQ multiplex PCR. Of approximately 220,000 clones in the sample, around nine tenths are singletons; the top ten hold 3.5% to 4%. The sample consisted of PBMCs or T cells enriched from blood (not recorded which). These receptors were obtained from a woman aged 25 to 45 with acute COVID-19.

V is TRBV4-3 and J is TRBJ2-2, with 13 nucleotides matching TRBD2. The ends lost 3 bases at V and 6 bases at J; junction bases unmatched: 4. This CDR3 has 16 residues. The germline gives CDR1 LGHNA, CDR2 YSLEER. CDR3 in DNA: TGCGCCAGCAGCCAGGCCGGGACTAGCGGGGCCGGGGAGCTGTTTTTT. This sequence encodes CASSQAGTSGAGELFF.

This clone was found a few times. CDR3: CASSLRSGGPREIQETQYF. DNA of the CDR3: TGTGCCAGCAGCTTGAGGTCGGGGGGACCACGGGAAATCCAAGAGACCCAGTACTTC. The chain recombines TRBV11-2 with TRBJ2-5; 7 bases map to TRBD2. V dropped 3 bases and J dropped 1; count of bases not matched to a gene: 17. Germline CDR1 reads SGHAT; CDR2 reads FQNNGV. The CDR3 contains 19 residues. The whole variable domain, filled in from reference TRBV11-2 and TRBJ2-5, reads EAGVAQSPRYKIIEKRQSVAFWCNPISGHATLYWYQQILGQGPKLLIQFQNNGVVDDSQLPKDRFSAERLKGVDSTLKIQPAKLEDSAVYLCASSLRSGGPREIQETQYFGPGTRLLVL.

The chain uses TRBV10-3 and TRBJ2-7; D is uncertain. Per germline, CDR1 ENHRY and CDR2 SYGVKD. This CDR3 has 14 amino acids. Between the trimmed V and J ends, which lost 6 bases and 2 bases, there was a span of 14 bases. For the CDR3, the DNA is TGTGCCATCAGGGCAGAAACTAATACCTACGAGCAGTACTTC. Its translation is CAIRAETNTYEQYF.

The V and J genes are TRBV6-5 and TRBJ1-2; 7 bases fit TRBD1. Per the germline V gene, CDR1 is MNHEY and CDR2 is SVGAGI. The CDR3 has 13 amino acids. The trim removed 7 bases at V and 5 bases at J, leaving 7 bases unmatched. The CDR3 DNA sequence: TGTGCCAGCAACTTAGACAGGGAGTATGGCTACACCTTC. Translated, it gives CASNLDREYGYTF.

The chain is built from TRBV27 and TRBJ1-5, with 7 bases that match TRBD1. The V segment lost 4 bases and the J segment 7 bases; nucleotides outside the gene matches: 4. Germline V CDR1 and CDR2: MNHEY, SMNVEV (reference sequence). This CDR3 has 13 residues. The CDR3 nucleotides are TGTGCCAGCAGTTGGGACAGAGAACAGCCCCAGCATTTT. This gives the protein CASSWDREQPQHF.

The chain combines TRBV5-6 with TRBJ2-7, with 8 bases matching TRBD1. V was pared by 4 bases and J by 3 bases, with 6 bases of the junction left unmatched. Germline CDR1 SGHDT, CDR2 YYEEEE. The CDR3 sequence is 14 residues long. In DNA, the CDR3 is TGTGCCAGCAGCCAGGGACAGGACCTCTACGAGCAGTACTTC. Amino acid sequence: CASSQGQDLYEQYF.

This sequence joins TRBV18 and TRBJ2-5; D uncertain. V shed 3 bases and J shed 5 bases, with 4 bases lying between them. Germline V gene data show CDR1 as KGHSH and CDR2 as LQKENI. The CDR3 totals 11 residues. This CDR3 is CASSPSETQYF. CDR3 coding DNA: TGTGCCAGCTCACCCTCGGAGACCCAGTACTTC.

The chain couples TRBV27 to TRBJ2-7; weak D call: TRBD2 (5 bases). Trimming took off 2 bases at V and 2 bases at J, with 13 bases between the two ends. Germline assignment: CDR1 MNHEY and CDR2 SMNVEV (reference sequence). The CDR3 consists of 15 residues. Here the CDR3 DNA reads TGTGCCAGCAGTTTAGGTTCAGGAGGCGCCTACGAGCAGTACTTC. It codes for CASSLGSGGAYEQYF.

This clone showed up just once. The chain joins TRBV18 to TRBJ1-2, with a tentative D call TRBD1 (5 bases). V was shortened by 5 bases and J by 0 bases, with 13 bases between the two germline ends. CDR1 is KGHSH and CDR2 is LQKENI in the germline V gene. The CDR3 extends over 15 amino acids. The CDR3 protein is CASSSRQSANYGYTF. CDR3 sequence (DNA): TGTGCCAGCTCATCTCGACAGTCAGCTAACTATGGCTACACCTTC.

This chain uses TRBV29-1 with TRBJ2-7; perhaps TRBD1 as D (7 bases). Germline-derived CDR1 and CDR2 are SQVTM and ANQGSEA. The CDR3 has 12 amino acids. V was cut by 7 bases and J by 2 bases, with 12 bases left in between. CDR3 in amino acids: CSARGAAYEQYF. CDR3 nucleotide sequence: TGCAGCGCCAGGGGGGCGGCCTACGAGCAGTACTTC.

This chain connects TRBV5-4 to TRBJ1-5; D gene ambiguous. The V and J ends lost 2 bases and 2 bases respectively, with 8 bases between them. The CDR3 has 14 residues. From germline, CDR1 is SGHNT and CDR2 YYREEE (reference sequence). Here the CDR3 reads CASSFGPGNQPQHF. The DNA of the CDR3 is TGTGCCAGCAGCTTCGGTCCGGGCAATCAGCCCCAGCATTTT.

As regards this clone: Other DNA sequences in the sample encode the same CDR3. The rearrangement joins TRBV7-9 to TRBJ1-3, with D possibly TRBD1 on 6 matching bases. CDR3 length equals 14 residues. V lost 1 base and J 2 bases, leaving 6 bases between the germline ends. CDR1 and CDR2 (germline): SEHNR, FQNEAQ (reference sequence). The CDR3: CASSLGQAGNTIYF. CDR3 DNA: TGTGCCAGCAGCTTAGGACAGGCTGGAAACACCATATATTTT.

The chain is built from TRBV5-8 and TRBJ2-1, with D perhaps TRBD2 (6 bases). CDR1 and CDR2 (germline): SGHTS, YDEGEE. The ends were cut back, 6 bases at V and 0 bases at J, with 13 bases in the middle. The CDR3 sequence is 15 residues long. The CDR3 spells CASIGGLSSYNEQFF. The CDR3 coding sequence is TGTGCCAGCATCGGAGGGTTAAGCTCCTACAATGAGCAGTTCTTC. Drawing the rest from reference TRBV5-8 and TRBJ2-1, the complete variable domain is EAGVTQSPTHLIKTRGQQATLRCSPISGHTSVYWYQQALGLGLQFLLWYDEGEERNRGNFPPRFSGRQFPNYSSELNVNALELEDSALYLCASIGGLSSYNEQFFGPGTRLTVL.

This chain links TRBV7-2 with TRBJ1-1; D may be TRBD1 (6 bases). This CDR3 spans 15 amino acids. V was clipped by 4 bases and J by 1 base, with 13 bases between them. CDR1 SGHTA and CDR2 FQGNSA come from the germline V gene. The CDR3 reads CASSSYPTGNTEAFF. CDR3 in DNA: TGTGCCAGCAGCTCTTATCCGACAGGGAACACTGAAGCTTTCTTT.

V and J are TRBV7-9 and TRBJ1-2, with 9 bases lining up with TRBD1. CDR1 is SEHNR and CDR2 is FQNEAQ in the germline V gene (reference sequence). V was pared by 3 bases and J by 1 base, with 15 bases of the junction left unmatched. There are 19 residues in the CDR3. For the CDR3, the DNA is TGTGCCAGCAGCTTTAATGAACCGGGACAGGGACCGGTTAACTATGGCTACACCTTC. Its translation: CASSFNEPGQGPVNYGYTF.

In its sample, this clone was seen once. This rearrangement joins TRBV7-8 to TRBJ2-2; D is undetermined. This CDR3 has 14 amino acids. Between the trimmed V and J ends, which lost 2 bases and 1 base, there was a span of 5 bases. From germline, CDR1 is SGHVS and CDR2 FQNEAQ. The CDR3 coding sequence is TGTGCCAGCAGCTTAAACAGGAACACCGGGGAGCTGTTTTTT. Residues: CASSLNRNTGELFF.

This chain connects TRBV4-2 to TRBJ1-2; D ambiguous. CDR3 length: 13 amino acids. V lost 2 bases to trimming and J lost 8 bases, with 12 bases between them. Per the germline V gene, CDR1 is LGHNA and CDR2 is YNFKEQ. The chain's CDR3 is CASSQSEGFGYTF. The CDR3 bases are TGTGCCAGCAGCCAATCTGAGGGATTCGGCTACACCTTC.

The chain carries TRBV27 and TRBJ2-2; tentative D call: TRBD2 (5 bases). The CDR3 sequence is 14 residues long. The germline CDR1 and CDR2 sequences are MNHEY and SMNVEV (reference sequence). The germline V and J ends were trimmed by 3 bases and 7 bases, with 12 bases remaining between them. The CDR3 DNA reads TGTGCCAGCAGTTTCGGAGGATCGGGCGGGGAGCTGTTTTTT. This codes for CASSFGGSGGELFF.

V is TRBV5-6 and J is TRBJ2-5, with D possibly TRBD1 on 7 matching bases. The CDR3 totals 16 residues. Trimming took off 2 bases at V and 3 bases at J, with 17 bases between the two ends. CDR1 and CDR2 (germline): SGHDT, YYEEEE. For the CDR3, the DNA is TGTGCCAGCAGCTTAGGGGTGGCAGGGGGGAAAGAGACCCAGTACTTC. As protein: CASSLGVAGGKETQYF.

The chain recombines TRBV11-2 with TRBJ2-1; possible D gene TRBD2, 6 bases. From germline, CDR1 is SGHAT and CDR2 FQNNGV. The CDR3 spans 14 residues. The V and J ends lost 2 bases and 6 bases respectively, with 11 bases between them. CDR3 residues: CASSLTSPANEQFF. The CDR3, as DNA: TGTGCCAGCAGCTTAACTAGCCCCGCCAATGAGCAGTTCTTC.

The gene calls are TRBV30 and TRBJ1-2; weak D call: TRBD1 (5 bases). Trimming stripped 7 bases from V and 0 bases from J, with 21 bases between. Germline V gene lookup returns CDR1 GTSNPN and CDR2 SVGIG (reference sequence). This CDR3 region has 16 residues. As DNA, the CDR3 is TGTGCCTCCCCAAAAACGACAGCCTCAGCTAACTATGGCTACACCTTC. Its translation: CASPKTTASANYGYTF.

This chain connects TRBV19 to TRBJ1-2; 7 bases agree with TRBD1. V shed 5 bases, J shed 7 bases, and the junction held 7 bases outside the gene matches. Germline-derived CDR1 and CDR2 are LNHDA and SQIVND (reference sequence). This CDR3 is 13 amino acids long. This CDR3 reads CASSADREFGYTF. The CDR3, as DNA: TGTGCCAGTAGTGCTGACAGGGAATTTGGCTACACCTTC. Drawing the rest from reference TRBV19 and TRBJ1-2, the complete variable domain is DGGITQSPKYLFRKEGQNVTLSCEQNLNHDAMYWYRQDPGQGLRLIYYSQIVNDFQKGDIAEGYSVSREKKESFPLTVTSAQKNPTAFYLCASSADREFGYTFGSGTRLTVV.

This clone was seen once. The chain joins TRBV19 to TRBJ2-7; the match to TRBD1 covers 10 bases. Looked up from germline, CDR1 is LNHDA and CDR2 is SQIVND (reference sequence). V lost 4 bases to trimming and J lost 5 bases; unmatched junction nucleotides: 5. This CDR3 has 14 residues. The CDR3 DNA reads as TGTGCCAGTAGTAGCGGGACAGGGGCGGACGAGCAGTACTTC. It encodes CASSSGTGADEQYF. Supplemented by reference TRBV19 and TRBJ2-7, the full variable domain reads DGGITQSPKYLFRKEGQNVTLSCEQNLNHDAMYWYRQDPGQGLRLIYYSQIVNDFQKGDIAEGYSVSREKKESFPLTVTSAQKNPTAFYLCASSSGTGADEQYFGPGTRLTVT.

J is TRBJ1-1 and V is TRBV27, with 7 bases aligning to TRBD1. Germline assignment: CDR1 MNHEY and CDR2 SMNVEV (reference sequence). The junction had 4 bases not matched to a gene; V was cut back by 6 bases and J by 0 bases. This CDR3 is built from 14 residues. This chain's CDR3 is CASSPGQMNTEAFF. The CDR3 nucleotides are TGTGCCAGCAGCCCGGGACAGATGAACACTGAAGCTTTCTTT.

This clone has just one count. Other DNA sequences in this sample translate to the same CDR3. This chain links TRBV7-2 with TRBJ1-3; 7 positions agree with TRBD1. V was pared by 3 bases and J by 0 bases, with 5 bases of the junction left unmatched. There are 16 residues in the CDR3. Per germline, CDR1 SGHTA and CDR2 FQGNSA. Here the CDR3 reads CASSLRGGGSGNTIYF. CDR3 nucleotide sequence: TGTGCCAGCAGCTTGAGAGGGGGCGGCTCTGGAAACACCATATATTTT.

The chain combines TRBV5-4 with TRBJ2-1; 13 bases map to TRBD2. J was trimmed by 8 bases and V by 3 bases; bases with no gene match: 5. The CDR3 sequence is 15 residues long. The germline V gene encodes CDR1 SGHNT and CDR2 YYREEE (reference sequence). The CDR3 region is CASSYRTSGGYEQFF. The DNA of the CDR3 is TGTGCCAGCAGCTATAGGACTAGCGGGGGTTATGAGCAGTTCTTC.

The table lists this clone with a count of one. V and J are TRBV9 and TRBJ1-1; 7 nucleotides agree with TRBD1. The CDR3 is 15 residues long. Germline values: CDR1 SGDLS, CDR2 YYNGEE. V gave up 0 bases and J gave up 2 bases; unmatched junction bases: 4. CDR3 residues: CASSVGWDSNTEAFF. In DNA form, the CDR3 reads TGTGCCAGCAGCGTAGGATGGGACAGCAACACTGAAGCTTTCTTT.

The rearrangement uses TRBV11-2 and TRBJ1-3; TRBD1 might be the D (5 bases). The CDR3 totals 16 residues. The germline V gene encodes CDR1 SGHAT and CDR2 FQNNGV. V gave up 4 bases and J gave up 0 bases, with 13 bases separating them. As DNA, the CDR3 is TGTGCCAGCAGCTACCGACGACAGAGCTCTGGAAACACCATATATTTT. As protein: CASSYRRQSSGNTIYF. Looking up the rest from reference TRBV11-2 and TRBJ1-3 gives the full variable domain: EAGVAQSPRYKIIEKRQSVAFWCNPISGHATLYWYQQILGQGPKLLIQFQNNGVVDDSQLPKDRFSAERLKGVDSTLKIQPAKLEDSAVYLCASSYRRQSSGNTIYFGEGSWLTVV.

The rearrangement joins TRBV30 to TRBJ1-2, with TRBD1 as a possible D gene (6 bases). The V and J ends lost 5 bases and 6 bases respectively, with 16 bases between them. The CDR3 extends over 13 amino acids. The germline gives CDR1 GTSNPN, CDR2 SVGIG (reference sequence). The CDR3 DNA reads as TGTGCCTGGGGCCCGGGGGGCATACATGGCTACACCTTC. This sequence encodes CAWGPGGIHGYTF.

The chain has TRBV30 and TRBJ1-2, with 11 bases identical to TRBD1. This CDR3 has 15 residues. After removal of 3 bases from V and 6 bases from J, the junction contained 9 bases not matched to a gene. Germline CDR1 GTSNPN, CDR2 SVGIG (reference sequence). Here the CDR3 DNA reads TGTGCCTGGAGGGAGGACAGGGGGCGAATCAATGGCTACACCTTC. Translation gives CAWREDRGRINGYTF.

This chain uses TRBV27 with TRBJ1-2, with 10 bases identical to TRBD1. J was trimmed by 7 bases and V by 4 bases; bases with no gene match: 6. The germline gives CDR1 MNHEY, CDR2 SMNVEV (reference sequence). This CDR3 has 14 residues. CDR3 DNA sequence: TGTGCCAGCAGTTCCCTGACAGGGGGCTCTGGCTACACCTTC. This codes for CASSSLTGGSGYTF.